This TCR beta chain derives from a study of monozygotic twins with inflammatory bowel disease (dated by TCRdb to 2018 to 2020). General notes on the study: A total of some 30 monozygotic twin pairs were included in the full study, comprising nine German pairs (four IBD-concordant, five IBD-discordant) and 19 IBD-discordant Danish pairs. The search for disease-associated traits relied mainly on comparing, within discordant pairs, IBD patients with their genetically identical healthy co-twins. Each individual had, on average, about 151 000 unique TCRalpha sequences and 181 000 unique TCRbeta sequences available for analysis.

The library was prepared using 5' RACE. For each TCR library, approximately 3,700 ng of total RNA was used. cDNA was synthesized with SMARTScribe reverse transcriptase in eight separate reactions per sample. During cDNA synthesis, template switching was used to introduce unique molecular identifiers that contained a 6-nucleotide sample barcode. Amplification of TCRalpha and TCRbeta cDNA involved two nested PCRs of approximately 16 and 9 cycles, and each PCR was followed by bead purification. Before amplification, the cDNA was treated with uracil DNA-glycosylase and purified using the QIAquick PCR purification kit. The second PCR added Illumina TruSeq-compatible adapters along with sample-specific barcodes. Library quality and concentration were assessed using TapeStation and Qubit, and 5 ng of each library was pooled. Sequencing of the pooled libraries was done on an Illumina HiSeq2500 single-index Rapid Run using custom sequencing primers and 2 x 100 bp reads. Per the source publication's procedure: PCR and sequencing errors were corrected by UMI-based consensus assembly using MiGEC version 1.2.6. MiXCR version 2.1.1 was used for V(D)J alignment, clonotype assembly and CDR3 extraction. Normalisation of gene usage, clonotype sharing and MAIT/NKT TCR abundance was achieved by analysing the top 1000, 10 000 and 20 000 clonotypes per sample. After downsampling to 27 000 UMIs, diversity was calculated as the inverse Simpson index using the vegan R package. Statistical testing used paired Mann-Whitney U tests on the discordant twin pairs and applied Benjamini-Hochberg correction for multiple testing. One entry per CDR3 protein sequence results from the TCRdb reprocessing of the reads, with DNA left out. It is TCRdb's table, rather than the study itself, that gives the V and J calls and clone size. This sample's clone table shows 85,000 to 110,000 distinct CDR3 sequences. Together, the top ten hold 1.5% to 2% of the sample.

Measured from the cysteine to the phenylalanine, the CDR3 is 15 residues long. This entry has no DNA. The germline V gene (reference sequence) yields GTSNPN for CDR1 and SVGIG for CDR2. On the study overall, not on this receptor specifically: IBD patients shared fewer clonotypes with other individuals than healthy twins did, most markedly in patients showing signs of disease activity. Background noise and inter-individual variability may have been introduced into the repertoires by the differing immunosuppressive treatments among patients. No single strong signal or clonotype linked to IBD turned up in the results, so the idea that one exists was not supported. TCRbeta repertoire diversity, by inverse Simpson index, was decreased in IBD patients compared with their healthy co-twins. Distinction between different T cell subtypes could not be achieved in the analysis. Repertoire similarity did not differ between concordant and discordant twins, which could be due to limited statistical power.

On this clonotype: Its antigen remains undetermined.

From each donor, a roughly 2.5 ml peripheral blood sample was collected into PAXgene tubes and kept at -80 degrees C. Total RNA was isolated from whole blood with the PAXgene blood miRNA kit on an automated QIAcube, without T cell sorting. Peripheral blood from monozygotic twin pairs concordant or discordant for inflammatory bowel disease was subjected to deep TCRalpha and TCRbeta repertoire profiling with unique molecular barcoding. For every twin pair, smoking habits were documented, and each individual was categorised as a current, former or never smoker. The chain is assembled from TRBV30 and TRBJ1-2. Input material: blood. This clonotype was obtained from a human donor with ulcerative colitis or Crohn's disease, or a healthy co-twin of an affected twin (not recorded which). The CDR3 here reads CAWSPQNTWGYGYTF.